This TCR beta chain is drawn from a study of blood T cell repertoires in COVID-19. Background on the study: Samples taken during acute and convalescent COVID-19 were collected in the United States, Italy and Spain. PBMCs, B-cell-depleted T cells, or T cells were the source of the cDNA or gDNA that made up the material.

Per the original methods: Researchers report that nucleated cell counts were estimated from reference gene primer amplification. The repertoire was sequenced with immunoSEQ multiplex PCR; TCRdb's copy has only in-frame clones and lacks some. V and J calls and clone size are those listed in that table; D and trimming were worked out from the DNA. The sample holds approximately 170,000 clones, around 67% seen once. This clone was detected only a few times. V lost 0 bases to trimming and J lost 7 bases; unmatched junction nucleotides: 9. The CDR3 runs to 16 residues. Germline V lookup: CDR1 LGHNA, CDR2 YNFKEQ.

This clonotype was obtained from a woman older than 75 with acute or convalescent COVID-19. Sequencing was performed on peripheral blood. The rearrangement links TRBV4-2 to TRBJ1-5, with 7 bases matching TRBD1. CDR3 protein: CASSQDPDRVEQPQHF. DNA for the CDR3: TGTGCCAGCAGCCAAGATCCCGACAGGGTAGAACAGCCCCAGCATTTT.